The source of this T cell receptor (beta chain) is a study of blood T cell repertoires in COVID-19. In the study overall: The study drew acute and convalescent COVID-19 samples from the United States, Italy and Spain. Sample material is recorded as cDNA or gDNA derived from T cells, B-cell-depleted T cells, or PBMCs.

CDR1 and CDR2 from the germline V gene are LNHDA and SQIVND (reference sequence). The CDR3 length is 12 residues. The trim removed 10 bases at V and 6 bases at J, leaving 5 bases unmatched. Only in-frame clones appear in the TCRdb table, and some are missing; sequencing was by immunoSEQ multiplex PCR. This sample carries roughly 120,000 clones, about 88% of them seen once, and the ten largest clones take around 8.4%. V is TRBV19 and J is TRBJ2-1; 8 positions match TRBD2. This receptor was taken from a woman in her 70s who had recovered from COVID-19. The source material was peripheral blood. For the CDR3, the DNA is TGTGCCACCGACGGGGGGGCCAATGAGCAGTTCTTC. Translated: CATDGGANEQFF.